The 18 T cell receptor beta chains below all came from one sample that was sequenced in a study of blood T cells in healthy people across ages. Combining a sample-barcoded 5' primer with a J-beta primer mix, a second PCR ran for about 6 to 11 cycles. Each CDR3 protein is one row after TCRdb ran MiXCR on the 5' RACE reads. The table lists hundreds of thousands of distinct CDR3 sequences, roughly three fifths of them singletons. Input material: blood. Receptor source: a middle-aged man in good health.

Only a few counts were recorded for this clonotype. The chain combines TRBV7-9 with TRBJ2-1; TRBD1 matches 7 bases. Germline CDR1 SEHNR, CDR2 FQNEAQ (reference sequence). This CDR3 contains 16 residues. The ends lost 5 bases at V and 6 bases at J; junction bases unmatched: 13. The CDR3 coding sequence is TGTGCCAGCAGCCTCGCGGCAGGGGGATTCTCCAATGAGCAGTTCTTC. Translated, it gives CASSLAAGGFSNEQFF. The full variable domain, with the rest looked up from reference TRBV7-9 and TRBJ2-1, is DTGVSQNPRHKITKRGQNVTFRCDPISEHNRLYWYRQTLGQGPEFLTYFQNEAQLEKSRLLSDRFSAERPKGSFSTLEIQRTEQGDSAMYLCASSLAAGGFSNEQFFGPGTRLTVL.

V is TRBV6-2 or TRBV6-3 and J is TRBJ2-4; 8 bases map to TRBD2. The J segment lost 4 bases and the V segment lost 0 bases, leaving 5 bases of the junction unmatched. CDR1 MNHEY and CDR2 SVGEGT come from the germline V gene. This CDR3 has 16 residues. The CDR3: CASSYSAGGLKNIQYF. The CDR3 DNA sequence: TGTGCCAGCAGTTACTCTGCGGGAGGATTAAAAAACATTCAGTACTTC.

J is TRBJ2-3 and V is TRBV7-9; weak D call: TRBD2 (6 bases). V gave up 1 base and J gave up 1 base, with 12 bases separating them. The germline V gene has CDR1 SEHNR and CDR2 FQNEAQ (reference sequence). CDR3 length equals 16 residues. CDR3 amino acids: CASSLVDPGGTDTQYF. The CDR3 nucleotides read TGTGCCAGCAGCTTAGTGGATCCGGGAGGCACAGATACGCAGTATTTT.

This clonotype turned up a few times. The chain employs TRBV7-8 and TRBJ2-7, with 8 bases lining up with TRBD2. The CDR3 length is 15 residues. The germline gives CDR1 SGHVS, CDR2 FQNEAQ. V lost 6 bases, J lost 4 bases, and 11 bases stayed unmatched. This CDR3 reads CASSRREGSTYEQYF. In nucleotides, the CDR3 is TGTGCCAGCAGTCGCCGGGAGGGCAGTACTTACGAGCAGTACTTC.

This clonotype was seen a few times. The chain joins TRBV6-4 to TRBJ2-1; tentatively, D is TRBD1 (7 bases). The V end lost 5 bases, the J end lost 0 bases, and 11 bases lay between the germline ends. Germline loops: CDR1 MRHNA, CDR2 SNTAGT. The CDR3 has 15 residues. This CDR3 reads CASSPGDSSYNEQFF. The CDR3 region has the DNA TGTGCCAGCAGTCCGGGGGACAGCTCCTACAATGAGCAGTTCTTC.

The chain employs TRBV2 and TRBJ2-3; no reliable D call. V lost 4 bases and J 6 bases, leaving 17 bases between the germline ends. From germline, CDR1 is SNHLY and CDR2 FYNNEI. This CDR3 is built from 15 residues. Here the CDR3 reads CASSGGRLPADTQYF. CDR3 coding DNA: TGTGCCAGCAGTGGTGGTAGACTGCCGGCGGATACGCAGTATTTT.

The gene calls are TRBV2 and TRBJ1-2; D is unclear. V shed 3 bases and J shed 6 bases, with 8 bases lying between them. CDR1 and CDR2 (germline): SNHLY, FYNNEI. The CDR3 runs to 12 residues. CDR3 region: CASSDPRNGYTF. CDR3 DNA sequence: TGTGCCAGCAGTGATCCCAGAAATGGCTACACCTTC. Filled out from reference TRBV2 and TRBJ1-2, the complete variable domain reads EPEVTQTPSHQVTQMGQEVILRCVPISNHLYFYWYRQILGQKVEFLVSFYNNEISEKSEIFDDQFSVERPDGSNFTLKIRSTKLEDSAMYFCASSDPRNGYTFGSGTRLTVV.

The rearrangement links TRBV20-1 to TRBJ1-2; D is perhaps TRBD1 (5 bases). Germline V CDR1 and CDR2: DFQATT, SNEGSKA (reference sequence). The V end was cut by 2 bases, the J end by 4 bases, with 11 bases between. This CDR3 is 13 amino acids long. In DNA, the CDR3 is TGCAGTGCTAGAAGCAGGACAACCTATGGCTACACCTTC. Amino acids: CSARSRTTYGYTF.

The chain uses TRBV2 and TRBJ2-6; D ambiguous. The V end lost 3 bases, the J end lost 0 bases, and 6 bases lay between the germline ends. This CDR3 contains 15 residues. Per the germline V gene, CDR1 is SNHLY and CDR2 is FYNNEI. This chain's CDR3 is CASSDSYSGANVLTF. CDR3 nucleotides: TGTGCCAGCAGTGATAGTTACTCTGGGGCCAACGTCCTGACTTTC.

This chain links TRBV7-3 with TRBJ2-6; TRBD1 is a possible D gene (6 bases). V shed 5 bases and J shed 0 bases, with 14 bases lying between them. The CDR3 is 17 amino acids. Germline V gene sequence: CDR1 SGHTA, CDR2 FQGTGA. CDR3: CASSPPGHLSGANVLTF. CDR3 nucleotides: TGTGCCAGCAGCCCTCCGGGACATCTCTCTGGGGCCAACGTCCTGACTTTC. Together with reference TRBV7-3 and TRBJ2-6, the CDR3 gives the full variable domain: GAGVSQTPSNKVTEKGKYVELRCDPISGHTALYWYRQSLGQGPEFLIYFQGTGAADDSGLPNDRFFAVRPEGSVSTLKIQRTERGDSAVYLCASSPPGHLSGANVLTFGAGSRLTVL.

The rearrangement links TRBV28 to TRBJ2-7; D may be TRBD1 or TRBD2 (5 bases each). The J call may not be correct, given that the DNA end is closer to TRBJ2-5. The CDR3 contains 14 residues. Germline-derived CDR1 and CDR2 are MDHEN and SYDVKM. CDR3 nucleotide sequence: TGTGCCAGCAGTTCATACAGGACTCAAGAGACCCAGTACTTC. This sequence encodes CASSSYRTQETQYF.

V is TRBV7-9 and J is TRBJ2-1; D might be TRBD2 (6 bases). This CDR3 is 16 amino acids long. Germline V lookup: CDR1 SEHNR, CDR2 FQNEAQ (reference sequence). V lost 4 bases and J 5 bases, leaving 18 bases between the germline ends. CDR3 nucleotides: TGTGCCAGCAGCTCATCGCAGGAGGGCCCTCACAATGAGCAGTTCTTC. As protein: CASSSSQEGPHNEQFF.

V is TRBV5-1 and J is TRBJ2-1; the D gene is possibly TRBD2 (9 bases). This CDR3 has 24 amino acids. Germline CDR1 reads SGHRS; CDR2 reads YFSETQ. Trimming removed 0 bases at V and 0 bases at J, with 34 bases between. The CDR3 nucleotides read TGCGCCAGCAGCTTGGATCTAGGACAGGGTGCTTGGTCTTCTAGCGGGACCTCCTACAATGAGCAGTTCTTC. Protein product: CASSLDLGQGAWSSSGTSYNEQFF.

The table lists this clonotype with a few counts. CDR3 coding DNA: TGTGCCAGCTCACCTCAGGGAGCTCTCTATGGCTACACCTTC. Protein sequence: CASSPQGALYGYTF. This rearrangement joins TRBV18 to TRBJ1-2; maybe TRBD1 (5 bases). Germline lookup yields CDR1 KGHSH and CDR2 LQKENI. The CDR3 extends over 14 amino acids. V was pared by 3 bases and J by 4 bases, with 12 bases between.

CDR3 nucleotides: TGCGCCAGCAGCGCGACTAGCGGGAGGGCCTTTGAGCAGTTCTTC. Protein: CASSATSGRAFEQFF. The genes are TRBV5-1 and TRBJ2-1, with TRBD2 matching over 14 bases. After removal of 4 bases from V and 9 bases from J, the junction contained 6 bases not matched to a gene. Germline lookup yields CDR1 SGHRS and CDR2 YFSETQ. CDR3 length: 15 amino acids.

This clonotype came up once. The DNA for the CDR3 is TGCGCCAGGACATCAAGGGGGGCCCCCGAGCAGTACTTC. Protein sequence: CARTSRGAPEQYF. The chain recombines TRBV5-1 with TRBJ2-5; D possibly matches TRBD1 or TRBD2 (6 bases each). Near its end, the DNA agrees better with TRBJ2-7, so the J call may be wrong. CDR3 length: 13 residues. From germline, CDR1 is SGHRS and CDR2 YFSETQ.

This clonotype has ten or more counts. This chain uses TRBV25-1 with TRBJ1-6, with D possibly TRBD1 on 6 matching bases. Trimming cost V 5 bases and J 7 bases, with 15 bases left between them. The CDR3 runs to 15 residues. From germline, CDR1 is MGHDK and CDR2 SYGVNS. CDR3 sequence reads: CASSQTGTKNSPLHF. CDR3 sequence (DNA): TGTGCCAGCAGTCAAACCGGGACAAAGAATTCACCCCTCCACTTT.

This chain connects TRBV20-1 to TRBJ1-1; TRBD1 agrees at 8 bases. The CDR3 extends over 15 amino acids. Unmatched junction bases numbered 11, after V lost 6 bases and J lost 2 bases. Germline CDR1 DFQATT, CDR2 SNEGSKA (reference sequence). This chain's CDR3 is CSAPSGDRLNTEAFF. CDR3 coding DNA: TGCAGTGCCCCCTCGGGGGACAGGCTAAACACTGAAGCTTTCTTT.